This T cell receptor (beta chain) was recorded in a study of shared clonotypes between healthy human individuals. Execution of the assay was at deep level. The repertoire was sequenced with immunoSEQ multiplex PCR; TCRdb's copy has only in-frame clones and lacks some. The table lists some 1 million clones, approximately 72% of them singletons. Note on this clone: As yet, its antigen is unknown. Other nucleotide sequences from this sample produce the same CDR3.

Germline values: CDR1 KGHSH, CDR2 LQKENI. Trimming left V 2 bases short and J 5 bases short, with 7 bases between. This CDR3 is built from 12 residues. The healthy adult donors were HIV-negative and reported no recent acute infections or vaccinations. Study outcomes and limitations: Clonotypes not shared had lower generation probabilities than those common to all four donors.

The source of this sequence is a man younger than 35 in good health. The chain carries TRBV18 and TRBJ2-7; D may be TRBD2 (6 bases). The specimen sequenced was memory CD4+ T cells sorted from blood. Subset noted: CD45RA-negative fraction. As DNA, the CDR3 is TGTGCCAGCTCACCAACGGGGGACGAGCAGTACTTC. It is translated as CASSPTGDEQYF.